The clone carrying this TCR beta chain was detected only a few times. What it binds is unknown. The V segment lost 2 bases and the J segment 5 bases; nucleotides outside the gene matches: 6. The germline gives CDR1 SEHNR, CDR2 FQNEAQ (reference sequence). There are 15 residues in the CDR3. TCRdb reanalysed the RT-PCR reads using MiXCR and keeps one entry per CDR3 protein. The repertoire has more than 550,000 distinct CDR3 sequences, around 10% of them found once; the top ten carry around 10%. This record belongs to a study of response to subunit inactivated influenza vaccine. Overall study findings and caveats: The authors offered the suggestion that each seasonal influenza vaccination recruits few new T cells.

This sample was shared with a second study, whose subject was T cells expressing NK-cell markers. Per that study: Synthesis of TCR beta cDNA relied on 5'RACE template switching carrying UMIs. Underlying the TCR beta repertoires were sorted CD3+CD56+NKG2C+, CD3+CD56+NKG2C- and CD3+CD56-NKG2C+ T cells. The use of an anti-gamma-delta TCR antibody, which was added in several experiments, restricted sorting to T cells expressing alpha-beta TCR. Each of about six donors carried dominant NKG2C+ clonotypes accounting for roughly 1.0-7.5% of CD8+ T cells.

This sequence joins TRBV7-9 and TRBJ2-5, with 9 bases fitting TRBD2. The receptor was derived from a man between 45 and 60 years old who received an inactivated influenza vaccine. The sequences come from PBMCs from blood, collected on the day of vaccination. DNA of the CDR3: TGTGCCAGCAGCTTAAAACTAGCGGGCAGGGAGACCCAGTACTTC. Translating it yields CASSLKLAGRETQYF.